This entry lists 27 T cell receptor beta chains sequenced from one sample in a study of OX40 agonist ivuxolimab in advanced cancers. Assay used: immunoSEQ multiplex PCR; TCRdb lists only in-frame clones, some missing. This sample has about 74,000 clones, with around 84% found just once. The sample here was CD4+ or CD8+ T cells sorted from blood, taken in a trial of the OX40 agonist ivuxolimab. These receptors all stem from an adult with an advanced solid tumor such as melanoma, head and neck, liver or kidney cancer.

The V gene is TRBV18, the J gene TRBJ2-7, with D tentatively TRBD2 (6 bases). The CDR3 has 14 residues. The V gene lost 5 bases and the J gene lost 2 bases, with 13 bases spanning the gap. CDR1 is KGHSH and CDR2 is LQKENI in the germline V gene. In DNA, the CDR3 is TGTGCCAGCTCAGATAGCGGATCCCCCTACGAGCAGTACTTC. Amino acids: CASSDSGSPYEQYF.

The CDR3 DNA sequence: TGTGCCACCAGCAGACAAGGACGGTATACTAGCACAGATACGCAGTATTTT. This translates into CATSRQGRYTSTDTQYF. This chain joins TRBV15 and TRBJ2-3; D is unclear. CDR3 size: 17 residues. Germline CDR1 is LNHNV and CDR2 is YYDKDF (reference sequence). V lost 2 bases to trimming and J lost 0 bases, with 15 bases between them.

The chain has TRBV27 and TRBJ2-6; D may be TRBD1 (6 bases). This CDR3 is built from 18 residues. The germline V and J ends were trimmed by 1 base and 2 bases, with 15 bases remaining between them. CDR1 MNHEY and CDR2 SMNVEV come from the germline V gene (reference sequence). The CDR3 here is CASSLFDPGTTGANVLTF. Here the CDR3 DNA reads TGTGCCAGCAGTTTATTCGACCCCGGGACAACTGGGGCCAACGTCCTGACTTTC. Combining the CDR3 with reference TRBV27 and TRBJ2-6 gives the whole variable domain EAQVTQNPRYLITVTGKKLTVTCSQNMNHEYMSWYRQDPGLGLRQIYYSMNVEVTDKGDVPEGYKVSRKEKRNFPLILESPSPNQTSLYFCASSLFDPGTTGANVLTFGAGSRLTVL.

J is TRBJ2-2 and V is TRBV6-4; TRBD1 or TRBD2 may be the D gene (6 bases each). Germline V gene lookup returns CDR1 MRHNA and CDR2 SNTAGT. CDR3 length equals 14 residues. Trimming removed 4 bases from V and 2 bases from J, with 8 bases in between. CDR3 DNA: TGTGCCAGCAGTGTGGGGGGCAACACCGGGGAGCTGTTTTTT. Its protein product is CASSVGGNTGELFF.

The chain combines TRBV4-3 with TRBJ2-3; 7 bases map to TRBD1. Germline loops: CDR1 LGHNA, CDR2 YSLEER. This CDR3 is 18 amino acids long. With 0 bases clipped from V and 4 bases from J, the junction kept 13 bases outside the gene matches. The CDR3 DNA follows: TGCGCCAGCAGCCAAGAACCGAGAACAGGGGTGCAAGCAGATACGCAGTATTTT. Its translation: CASSQEPRTGVQADTQYF.

This clone showed up just a few times. V gene TRBV25-1 combines with J gene TRBJ1-6, with D tentatively TRBD1 (5 bases). Trimming shortened V by 3 bases and J by 8 bases, and 8 bases separated the two germline ends. The CDR3 has 13 amino acids. Germline-derived CDR1 and CDR2 are MGHDK and SYGVNS. The CDR3 bases are TGTGCCAGCAGTGACAGGGTAGATTCACCCCTCCACTTT. Protein product: CASSDRVDSPLHF.

The chain is built from TRBV6-6 and TRBJ2-1, with D uncertain. The germline V and J ends were trimmed by 7 bases and 5 bases, with 9 bases remaining between them. Germline V CDR1 and CDR2: MNHNY, SVGAGI (reference sequence). The CDR3 spans 12 residues. For the CDR3, the DNA is TGTGCCAGCAAAGTGTTGGACAATGAGCAGTTCTTC. Its protein product is CASKVLDNEQFF.

The rearrangement joins TRBV4-1 to TRBJ2-5; D ambiguous. CDR1 and CDR2 (germline): MGHRA, YSYEKL. This CDR3 is 16 amino acids long. V lost 0 bases, J lost 1 base, and 12 bases lay in between. The CDR3 protein is CASSQEYPGPQETQYF. CDR3 nucleotide sequence: TGCGCCAGCAGCCAAGAATACCCAGGTCCCCAAGAGACCCAGTACTTC.

This chain links TRBV19 with TRBJ1-1; tentatively, D is TRBD1 (6 bases). Germline V CDR1 and CDR2: LNHDA, SQIVND (reference sequence). The V end lost 3 bases, the J end lost 0 bases, and 14 bases lay between the germline ends. The CDR3 has 16 amino acids. The CDR3 reads CASSMSGGGLNTEAFF. In nucleotides, the CDR3 is TGTGCCAGTAGTATGAGTGGGGGGGGCCTGAACACTGAAGCTTTCTTT.

The chain couples TRBV19 to TRBJ2-7, with D possibly TRBD2 on 5 matching bases. From germline, CDR1 is LNHDA and CDR2 SQIVND (reference sequence). This CDR3 is 13 amino acids long. Trimming took off 0 bases at V and 7 bases at J, with 10 bases between the two ends. The CDR3 protein is CASSIERAGEQYF. CDR3 DNA sequence: TGTGCCAGTAGTATAGAGAGGGCCGGAGAGCAGTACTTC.

This clone was detected once. For the CDR3, the DNA is TGTGCCTGGATATTAGGGTTGACTGAAGCTTTCTTT. Amino acids: CAWILGLTEAFF. V gene TRBV30 combines with J gene TRBJ1-1; D is undetermined. Per the germline V gene, CDR1 is GTSNPN and CDR2 is SVGIG (reference sequence). CDR3 size: 12 residues. The ends were cut back, 4 bases at V and 5 bases at J, with 11 bases in the middle.

The chain carries TRBV6-1 and TRBJ2-2; no firm D call. The V end was cut by 7 bases, the J end by 9 bases, with 9 bases between. CDR3 length equals 11 residues. Germline V gene lookup returns CDR1 MNHNS and CDR2 SASEGT. The CDR3, as DNA: TGTGCCAGCAACACAGTGAGGGAGCTGTTTTTT. Its translation is CASNTVRELFF.

This clone was seen only once. V gene TRBV30 combines with J gene TRBJ2-7, with 9 bases fitting TRBD2. This CDR3 region has 13 residues. J was trimmed by 3 bases and V by 4 bases; bases with no gene match: 4. The germline V gene has CDR1 GTSNPN and CDR2 SVGIG (reference sequence). CDR3 DNA sequence: TGTGCCTGGAAACTAGCGGGCCACTACGAGCAGTACTTC. Its protein product is CAWKLAGHYEQYF.

V gene TRBV28 combines with J gene TRBJ2-1, with TRBD2 matching 7 bases. The germline V gene encodes CDR1 MDHEN and CDR2 SYDVKM. The CDR3 sequence is 15 residues long. The junction had 12 bases not matched to a gene; V was cut back by 7 bases and J by 6 bases. The CDR3 region has the DNA TGTGCCAGCACCTTGGAAGGCGGGGGAACCAATGAGCAGTTCTTC. It codes for CASTLEGGGTNEQFF.

V usage is TRBV27 and J usage is TRBJ2-3, with D possibly being TRBD2 (6 bases). The V gene's germline CDR1 is MNHEY and CDR2 SMNVEV (reference sequence). The CDR3 consists of 17 residues. Trimming removed 2 bases at V and 1 base at J, with 16 bases between. The CDR3 nucleotides are TGTGCCAGCAGTTTAAGCGTCCTAGCGAGACGCACAGATACGCAGTATTTT. This codes for CASSLSVLARRTDTQYF.

The chain has TRBV2 and TRBJ1-2; D is perhaps TRBD1 (5 bases). Between the trimmed V and J ends, which lost 5 bases and 2 bases, there was a span of 12 bases. This CDR3 has 14 amino acids. In germline, CDR1 is SNHLY, CDR2 FYNNEI. In nucleotides, the CDR3 is TGTGCCAGCAGTAATGAAAGGGGCAACTATGGCTACACCTTC. It translates to CASSNERGNYGYTF.

V usage is TRBV2 and J usage is TRBJ2-1, with 7 bases lining up with TRBD1. CDR3 size: 12 residues. CDR1 is SNHLY, CDR2 FYNNEI, per germline. Losses at the gene ends were 3 bases for V and 12 bases for J; bases not matched to a gene: 5. CDR3 residues: CASSEDRSGQFF. DNA of the CDR3: TGTGCCAGCAGTGAGGACAGGTCAGGGCAGTTCTTC.

The CDR3 sequence: CASSLSGGYLQETQYF. CDR3 in DNA: TGTGCCAGCAGTTTATCCGGGGGCTACCTACAAGAGACCCAGTACTTC. V is TRBV27 and J is TRBJ2-5; either TRBD1 or TRBD2 may fit D (6 bases each). CDR1 and CDR2 (germline): MNHEY, SMNVEV (reference sequence). V was trimmed by 0 bases and J by 2 bases, leaving 13 bases between them. The CDR3 is made up of 16 amino acids.

This clone turned up a few times. The genes are TRBV6-6 and TRBJ1-2; D perhaps matches TRBD1 (5 bases). The germline V and J ends were trimmed by 3 bases and 6 bases, with 11 bases remaining between them. Germline V gives CDR1 MNHNY, CDR2 SVGAGI (reference sequence). The CDR3 runs 13 residues. The CDR3 coding sequence is TGTGCCAGCAGTTATGTGGCAGGGAATGGCTACACCTTC. As protein: CASSYVAGNGYTF.

The chain carries TRBV6-6 and TRBJ2-5; TRBD2 matches at 11 bases. Losses at the gene ends were 3 bases for V and 5 bases for J; bases not matched to a gene: 8. The CDR3 is 16 amino acids. The germline CDR1 and CDR2 sequences are MNHNY and SVGAGI (reference sequence). The CDR3 DNA reads as TGTGCCAGCAGTTATGTAGCGGGGGGGCCCTGGGAGACCCAGTACTTC. Translating gives CASSYVAGGPWETQYF.

V and J are TRBV28 and TRBJ1-5; D gene uncertain. Germline V CDR1 and CDR2: MDHEN, SYDVKM. CDR3 size: 13 residues. V lost 7 bases, J lost 0 bases, and 7 bases lay in between. As DNA, the CDR3 is TGTGCCAGCACCACAGATAGCAATCAGCCCCAGCATTTT. Protein product: CASTTDSNQPQHF. Supplemented by reference TRBV28 and TRBJ1-5, the full variable domain reads DVKVTQSSRYLVKRTGEKVFLECVQDMDHENMFWYRQDPGLGLRLIYFSYDVKMKEKGDIPEGYSVSREKKERFSLILESASTNQTSMYLCASTTDSNQPQHFGDGTRLSIL.

This clone was seen just once. The chain uses TRBV30 and TRBJ2-1; tentative D call: TRBD1 (6 bases). The germline V gene has CDR1 GTSNPN and CDR2 SVGIG (reference sequence). There are 16 residues in the CDR3. Trimming stripped 0 bases from V and 4 bases from J, with 16 bases between. The CDR3 DNA reads as TGTGCCTGGAGTGTGGAAGGGACACCCTTTTACAATGAGCAGTTCTTC. Protein sequence: CAWSVEGTPFYNEQFF.

The rearrangement links TRBV6-1 to TRBJ2-1; D might be TRBD1 (6 bases). Germline V gives CDR1 MNHNS, CDR2 SASEGT. V was pared by 4 bases and J by 2 bases, with 12 bases between. The length of the CDR3 is 15 residues. CDR3 loop: CASSGSTGPYNEQFF. The DNA of the CDR3 is TGTGCCAGCAGTGGGTCGACAGGCCCCTACAATGAGCAGTTCTTC.

This clone was counted once. This rearrangement joins TRBV14 to TRBJ2-7; D is ambiguous. This CDR3 is built from 12 residues. CDR1 and CDR2 from the germline V gene are SGHDN and FVKESK. Trimming removed 1 base at V and 2 bases at J, with 3 bases between. The CDR3 is CASSQVTYEQYF. DNA for the CDR3: TGTGCCAGCAGCCAAGTCACCTACGAGCAGTACTTC.

The rearrangement links TRBV28 to TRBJ2-1; D may be TRBD1 or TRBD2 (6 bases each). The V end was cut by 5 bases, the J end by 3 bases, with 14 bases between. CDR1 and CDR2 from the germline V gene are MDHEN and SYDVKM. The CDR3 is made up of 15 amino acids. CDR3 region: CASSPQEGGYNEQFF. The CDR3 coding sequence is TGTGCCAGCAGTCCTCAGGAGGGGGGCTACAATGAGCAGTTCTTC.

This clone came up a few times. The junction departs from germline at one end; a sequencing error may be responsible. The V call is TRBV6-1, the J call TRBJ1-3; 7 bases fit TRBD1. CDR1 is MNHNS and CDR2 is SASEGT in the germline V gene. The CDR3 loop spans 11 amino acids. The chain's CDR3 is CVTGVGNTIYF. Written as DNA, the CDR3 is TGCGTAACAGGGGTTGGAAACACCATATATTTT.

The genes are TRBV11-3 and TRBJ2-1; D uncertain. CDR1 is SGHNT, CDR2 YENEEA, per germline. The CDR3 consists of 12 residues. V lost 0 bases and J 7 bases, leaving 4 bases between the germline ends. The CDR3 DNA follows: TGTGCCAGCAGCTTAGAGGGGAATGAGCAGTTCTTC. This gives the protein CASSLEGNEQFF.